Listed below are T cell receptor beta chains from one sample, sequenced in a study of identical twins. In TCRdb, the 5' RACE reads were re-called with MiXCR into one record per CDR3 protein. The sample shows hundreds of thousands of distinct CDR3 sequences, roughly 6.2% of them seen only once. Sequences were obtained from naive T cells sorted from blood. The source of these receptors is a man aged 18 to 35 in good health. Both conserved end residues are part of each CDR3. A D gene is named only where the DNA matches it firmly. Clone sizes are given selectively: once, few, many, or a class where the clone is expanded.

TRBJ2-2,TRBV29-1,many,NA,TGCAGCGTCCTAGGCTTCTCGGGAAGGGCCATGACCGGGGAGCTGTTTTTT,CSVLGFSGRAMTGELFF
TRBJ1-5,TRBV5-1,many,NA,TGCGCCAGCAGTCCCGGGACGCCCAATCAGCCCCAGCATTTT,CASSPGTPNQPQHF
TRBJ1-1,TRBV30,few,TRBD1,TGTGCCTGGGAGACAGGGTTTGTAGCTTTCTTT,CAWETGFVAFF
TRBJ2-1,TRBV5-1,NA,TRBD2,TGCGCCAGCAGCTTCGGGACTAGCGGGAGGGCCGGCAATGAGCAGTTCTTC,CASSFGTSGRAGNEQFF
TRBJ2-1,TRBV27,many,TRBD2,TGTGCCAGCAGTATCTGGGGGGGGACTAGCGTGAATGAGCAGTTCTTC,CASSIWGGTSVNEQFF
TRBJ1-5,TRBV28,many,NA,TGTGCCAGCAGTTTATTGGGGCAGGGGATAAATCAGCCCCAGCATTTT,CASSLLGQGINQPQHF
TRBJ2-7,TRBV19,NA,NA,TGTGCCAGTAGTCGACAAAGCTCCTACGAGCAGTACTTC,CASSRQSSYEQYF
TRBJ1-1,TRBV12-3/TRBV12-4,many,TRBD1,TGTGCCAGCAGTAGACAGGGGGCGCGAACTGAAGCTTTCTTT,CASSRQGARTEAFF
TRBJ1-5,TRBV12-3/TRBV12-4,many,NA,TGTGCCAGCAGTTTTAACCTCCCAGCCCAGCATTTT,CASSFNLPAQHF
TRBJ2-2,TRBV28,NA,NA,TGTGCCAGCAGTTTCAATAGGTGGGGGTACAGAACCGGGGAGCTGTTTTTT,CASSFNRWGYRTGELFF
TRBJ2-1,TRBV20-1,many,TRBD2,TGCAGTGCTAGTTCGGCTAGCGGGAAGACTCGGGAGTTCTTC,CSASSASGKTREFF
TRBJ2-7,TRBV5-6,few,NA,TGTGCCAGCAGCTTTCGCATTTCCATCTACGAGCAGTACTTC,CASSFRISIYEQYF
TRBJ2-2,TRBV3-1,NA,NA,TGTGCCAGCAGCCCTACAGGGACGAACACCGGGGAGCTGTTTTTT,CASSPTGTNTGELFF
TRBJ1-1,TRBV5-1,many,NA,TGCGCCAGCAGCTCCAAGGAGTGGGCGGAGAACACTGAAGCTTTCTTT,CASSSKEWAENTEAFF
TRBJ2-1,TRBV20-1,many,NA,TGCAGTGCCGCCCCGCCCCTCGAAAGTACGACCTCCTACAATGAGCAGTTCTTC,CSAAPPLESTTSYNEQFF